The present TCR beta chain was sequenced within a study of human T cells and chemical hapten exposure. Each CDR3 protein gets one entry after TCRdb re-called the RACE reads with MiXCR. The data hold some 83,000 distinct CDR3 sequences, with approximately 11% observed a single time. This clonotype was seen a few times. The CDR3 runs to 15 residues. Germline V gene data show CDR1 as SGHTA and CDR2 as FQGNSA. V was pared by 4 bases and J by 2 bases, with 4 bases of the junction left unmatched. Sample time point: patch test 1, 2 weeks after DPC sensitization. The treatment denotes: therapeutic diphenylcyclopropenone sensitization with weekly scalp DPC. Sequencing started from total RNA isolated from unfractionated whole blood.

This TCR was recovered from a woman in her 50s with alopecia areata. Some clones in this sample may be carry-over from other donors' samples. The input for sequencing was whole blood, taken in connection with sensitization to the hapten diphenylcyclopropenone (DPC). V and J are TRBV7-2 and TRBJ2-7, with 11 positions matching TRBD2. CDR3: CASSSIAGGTYEQYF. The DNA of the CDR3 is TGTGCCAGCAGCTCTATAGCGGGGGGGACCTACGAGCAGTACTTC.